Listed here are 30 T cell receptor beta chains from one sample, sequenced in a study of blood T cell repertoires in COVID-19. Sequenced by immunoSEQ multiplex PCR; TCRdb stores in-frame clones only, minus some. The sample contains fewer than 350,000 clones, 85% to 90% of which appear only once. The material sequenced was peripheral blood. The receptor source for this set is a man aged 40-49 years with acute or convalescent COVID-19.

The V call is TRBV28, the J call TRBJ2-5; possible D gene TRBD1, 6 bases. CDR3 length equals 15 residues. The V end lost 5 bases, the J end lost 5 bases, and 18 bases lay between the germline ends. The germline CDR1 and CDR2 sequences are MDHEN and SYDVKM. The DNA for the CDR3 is TGTGCCAGCAGTCTCACGATCTGGGGGCAGGAGACCCAGTACTTC. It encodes CASSLTIWGQETQYF.

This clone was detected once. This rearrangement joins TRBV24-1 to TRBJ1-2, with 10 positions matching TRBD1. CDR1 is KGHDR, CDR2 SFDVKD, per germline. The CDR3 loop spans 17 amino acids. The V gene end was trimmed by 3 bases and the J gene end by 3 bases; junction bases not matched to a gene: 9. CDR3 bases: TGTGCCACCAGTGATCCGACAGGACAGGGGGTTGACTATGGCTACACCTTC. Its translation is CATSDPTGQGVDYGYTF.

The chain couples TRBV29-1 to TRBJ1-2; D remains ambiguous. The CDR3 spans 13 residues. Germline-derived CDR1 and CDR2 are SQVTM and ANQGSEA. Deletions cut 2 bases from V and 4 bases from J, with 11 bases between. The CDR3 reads CSVETGEGYGYTF. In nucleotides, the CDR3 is TGCAGCGTTGAAACTGGGGAGGGCTATGGCTACACCTTC.

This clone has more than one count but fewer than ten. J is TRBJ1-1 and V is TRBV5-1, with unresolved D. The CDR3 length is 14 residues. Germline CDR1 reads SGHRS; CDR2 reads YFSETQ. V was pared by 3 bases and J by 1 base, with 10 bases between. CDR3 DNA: TGCGCCAGCAGCTCACCCCCGGGGAACACTGAAGCTTTCTTT. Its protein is CASSSPPGNTEAFF.

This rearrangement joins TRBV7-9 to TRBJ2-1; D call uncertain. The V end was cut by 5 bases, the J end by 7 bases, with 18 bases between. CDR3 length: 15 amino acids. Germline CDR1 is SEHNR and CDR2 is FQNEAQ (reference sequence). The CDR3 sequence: CASSPTTRSLNEQFF. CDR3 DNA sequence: TGTGCCAGCAGCCCGACGACAAGAAGTTTAAATGAGCAGTTCTTC.

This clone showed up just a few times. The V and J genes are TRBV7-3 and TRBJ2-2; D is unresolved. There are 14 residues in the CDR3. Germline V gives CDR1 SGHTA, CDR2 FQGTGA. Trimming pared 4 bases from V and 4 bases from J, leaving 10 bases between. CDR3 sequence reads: CASSSDSFTGELFF. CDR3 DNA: TGTGCCAGCAGCTCAGACTCTTTCACCGGGGAGCTGTTTTTT.

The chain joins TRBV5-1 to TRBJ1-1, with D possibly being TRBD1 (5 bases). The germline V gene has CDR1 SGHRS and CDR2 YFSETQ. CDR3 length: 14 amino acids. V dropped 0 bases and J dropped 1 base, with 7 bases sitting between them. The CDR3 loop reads CASSLGQKNTEAFF. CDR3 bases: TGCGCCAGCAGCTTGGGACAGAAGAACACTGAAGCTTTCTTT.

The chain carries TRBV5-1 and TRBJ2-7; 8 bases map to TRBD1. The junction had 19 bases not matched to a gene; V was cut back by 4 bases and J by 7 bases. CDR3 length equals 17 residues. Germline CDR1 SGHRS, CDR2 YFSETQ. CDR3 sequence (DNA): TGCGCCAGCAGCCCGGGGCGAGACAGGGGTACCCCTCGGGAGCAGTACTTC. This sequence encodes CASSPGRDRGTPREQYF.

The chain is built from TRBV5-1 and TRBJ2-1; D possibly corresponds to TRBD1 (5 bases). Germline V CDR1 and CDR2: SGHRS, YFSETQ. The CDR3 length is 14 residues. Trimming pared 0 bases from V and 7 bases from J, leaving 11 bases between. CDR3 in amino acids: CASSLDRQRNEQFF. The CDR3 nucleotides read TGCGCCAGCAGCTTGGACAGGCAGAGGAATGAGCAGTTCTTC.

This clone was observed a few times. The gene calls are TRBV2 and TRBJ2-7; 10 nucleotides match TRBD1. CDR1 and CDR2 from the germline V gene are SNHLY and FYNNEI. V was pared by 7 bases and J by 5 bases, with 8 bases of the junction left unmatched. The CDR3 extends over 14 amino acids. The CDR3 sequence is CASKTDRGGNEQYF. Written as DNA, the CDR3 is TGTGCCAGCAAGACGGACAGGGGGGGGAACGAGCAGTACTTC. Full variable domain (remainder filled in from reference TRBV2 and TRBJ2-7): EPEVTQTPSHQVTQMGQEVILRCVPISNHLYFYWYRQILGQKVEFLVSFYNNEISEKSEIFDDQFSVERPDGSNFTLKIRSTKLEDSAMYFCASKTDRGGNEQYFGPGTRLTVT.

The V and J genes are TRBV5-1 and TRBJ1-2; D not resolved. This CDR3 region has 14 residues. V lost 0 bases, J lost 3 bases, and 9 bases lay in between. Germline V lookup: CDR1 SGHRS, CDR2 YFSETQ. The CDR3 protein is CASSLATADYGYTF. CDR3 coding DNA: TGCGCCAGCAGCTTGGCCACGGCGGACTATGGCTACACCTTC.

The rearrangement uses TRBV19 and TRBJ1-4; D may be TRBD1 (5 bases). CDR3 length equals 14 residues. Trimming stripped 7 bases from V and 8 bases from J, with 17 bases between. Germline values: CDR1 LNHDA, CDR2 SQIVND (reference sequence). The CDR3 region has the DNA TGTGCCAGTAACCGGAGGGGTTGGGGAGAAAAACTGTTTTTT. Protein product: CASNRRGWGEKLFF. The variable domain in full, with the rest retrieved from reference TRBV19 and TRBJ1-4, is DGGITQSPKYLFRKEGQNVTLSCEQNLNHDAMYWYRQDPGQGLRLIYYSQIVNDFQKGDIAEGYSVSREKKESFPLTVTSAQKNPTAFYLCASNRRGWGEKLFFGSGTQLSVL.

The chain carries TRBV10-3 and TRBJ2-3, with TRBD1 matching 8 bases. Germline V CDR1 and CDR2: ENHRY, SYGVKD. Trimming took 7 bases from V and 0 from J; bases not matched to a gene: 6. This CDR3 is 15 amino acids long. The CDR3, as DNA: TGTGCCATCAACGACAGGGGCGGAAGCACAGATACGCAGTATTTT. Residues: CAINDRGGSTDTQYF.

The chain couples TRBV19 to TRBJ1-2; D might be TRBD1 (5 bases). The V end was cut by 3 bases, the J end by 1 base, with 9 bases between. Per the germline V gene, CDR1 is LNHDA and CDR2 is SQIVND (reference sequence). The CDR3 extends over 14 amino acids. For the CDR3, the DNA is TGTGCCAGTAGTATTTCGGGGGTTAACTATGGCTACACCTTC. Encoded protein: CASSISGVNYGYTF.

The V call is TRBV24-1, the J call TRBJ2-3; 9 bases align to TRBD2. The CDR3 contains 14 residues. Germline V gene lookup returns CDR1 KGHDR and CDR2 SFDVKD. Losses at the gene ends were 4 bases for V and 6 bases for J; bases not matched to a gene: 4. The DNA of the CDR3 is TGTGCCACCAGTGACCCAGGACTAGCGGATACGCAGTATTTT. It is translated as CATSDPGLADTQYF.

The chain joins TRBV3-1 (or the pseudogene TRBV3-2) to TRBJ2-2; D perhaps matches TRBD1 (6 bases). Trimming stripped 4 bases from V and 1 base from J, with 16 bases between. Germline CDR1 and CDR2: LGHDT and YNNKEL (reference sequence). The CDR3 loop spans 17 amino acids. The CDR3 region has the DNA TGTGCCAGCAGCCGAGGGGAGTGGGACATGAACACCGGGGAGCTGTTTTTT. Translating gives CASSRGEWDMNTGELFF.

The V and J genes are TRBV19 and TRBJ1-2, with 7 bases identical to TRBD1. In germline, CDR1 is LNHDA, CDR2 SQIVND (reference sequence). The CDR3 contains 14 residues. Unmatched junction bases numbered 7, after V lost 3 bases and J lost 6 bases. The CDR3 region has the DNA TGTGCCAGTAGTATGGTGACAGGGAAGGATGGCTACACCTTC. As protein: CASSMVTGKDGYTF. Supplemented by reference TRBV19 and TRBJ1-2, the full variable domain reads DGGITQSPKYLFRKEGQNVTLSCEQNLNHDAMYWYRQDPGQGLRLIYYSQIVNDFQKGDIAEGYSVSREKKESFPLTVTSAQKNPTAFYLCASSMVTGKDGYTFGSGTRLTVV.

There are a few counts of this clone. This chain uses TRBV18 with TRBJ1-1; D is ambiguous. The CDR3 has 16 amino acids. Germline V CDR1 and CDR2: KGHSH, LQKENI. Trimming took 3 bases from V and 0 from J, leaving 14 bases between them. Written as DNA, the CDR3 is TGTGCCAGCTCACCGGCATTCTCAGTCATGAACACTGAAGCTTTCTTT. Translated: CASSPAFSVMNTEAFF.

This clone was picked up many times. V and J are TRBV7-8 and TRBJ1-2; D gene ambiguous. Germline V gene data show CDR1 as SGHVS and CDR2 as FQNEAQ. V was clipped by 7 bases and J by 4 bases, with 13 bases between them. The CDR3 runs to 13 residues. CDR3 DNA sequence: TGTGCCAGCACGTCGACGGAGGGCTATGGCTACACCTTC. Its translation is CASTSTEGYGYTF.

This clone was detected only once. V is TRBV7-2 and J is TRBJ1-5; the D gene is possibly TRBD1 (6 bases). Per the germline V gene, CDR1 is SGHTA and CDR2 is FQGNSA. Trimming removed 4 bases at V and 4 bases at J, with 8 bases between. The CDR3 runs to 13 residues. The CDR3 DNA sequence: TGTGCCAGCAGCTACAGGGCAAATCAGCCCCAGCATTTT. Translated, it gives CASSYRANQPQHF.

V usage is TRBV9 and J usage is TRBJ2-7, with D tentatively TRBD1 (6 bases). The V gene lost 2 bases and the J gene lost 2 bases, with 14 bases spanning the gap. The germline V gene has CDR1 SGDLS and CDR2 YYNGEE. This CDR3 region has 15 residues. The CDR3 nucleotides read TGTGCCAGCAGCGTTACAGGGCTTACCCCCTACGAGCAGTACTTC. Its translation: CASSVTGLTPYEQYF.

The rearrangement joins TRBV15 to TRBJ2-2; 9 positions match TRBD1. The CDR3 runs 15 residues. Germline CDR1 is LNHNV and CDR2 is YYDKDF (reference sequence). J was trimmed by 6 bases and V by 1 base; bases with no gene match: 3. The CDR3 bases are TGTGCCACCAGCAGAGGGACAGGGGTTGCCGGGGAGCTGTTTTTT. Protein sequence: CATSRGTGVAGELFF.

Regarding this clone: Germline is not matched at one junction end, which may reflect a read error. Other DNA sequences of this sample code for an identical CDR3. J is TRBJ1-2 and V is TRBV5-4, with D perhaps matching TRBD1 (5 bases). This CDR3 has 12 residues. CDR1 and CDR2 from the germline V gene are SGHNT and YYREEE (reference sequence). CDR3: CASSLDRGGYTF. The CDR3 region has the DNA TGTGCCAGCAGTTTGGATCGGGGGGGCTACACCTTC.

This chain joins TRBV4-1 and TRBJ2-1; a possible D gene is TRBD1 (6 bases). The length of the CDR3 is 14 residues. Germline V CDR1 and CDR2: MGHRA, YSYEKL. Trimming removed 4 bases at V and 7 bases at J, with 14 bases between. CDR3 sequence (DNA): TGCGCCAGCAGCCTGTGGGACAATTTAAATGAGCAGTTCTTC. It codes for CASSLWDNLNEQFF.

CDR3 in amino acids: CASSTYDTQYF. The CDR3 DNA reads TGTGCCAGCAGCACTTACGATACGCAGTATTTT. The gene calls are TRBV12-3 or TRBV12-4 and TRBJ2-3; no clear D. Trimming left V 6 bases short and J 6 bases short, with 7 bases between. The CDR3 is 11 residues long.

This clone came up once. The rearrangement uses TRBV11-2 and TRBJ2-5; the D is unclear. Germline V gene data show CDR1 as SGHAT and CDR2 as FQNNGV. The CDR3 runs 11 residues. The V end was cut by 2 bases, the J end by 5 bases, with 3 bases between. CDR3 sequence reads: CASSLHETQYF. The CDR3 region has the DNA TGTGCCAGCAGCTTACATGAGACCCAGTACTTC.

CDR3 amino acids: CASSDYRDHPNTEAFF. As DNA, the CDR3 is TGTGCCAGCAGTGACTACAGAGATCATCCGAACACTGAAGCTTTCTTT. The J gene is TRBJ1-1, the V gene TRBV6-1; no clear D. V lost 3 bases and J 1 base, leaving 15 bases between the germline ends. Germline values: CDR1 MNHNS, CDR2 SASEGT. This CDR3 has 16 amino acids.

CDR3 region: CASSRQGVNTEAFF. CDR3 coding DNA: TGTGCCAGCAGCCGACAGGGGGTGAACACTGAAGCTTTCTTT. This chain connects TRBV27 to TRBJ1-1, with 9 bases matching TRBD1. The J segment lost 0 bases and the V segment lost 6 bases, leaving 2 bases of the junction unmatched. Germline values: CDR1 MNHEY, CDR2 SMNVEV (reference sequence). This CDR3 has 14 amino acids.

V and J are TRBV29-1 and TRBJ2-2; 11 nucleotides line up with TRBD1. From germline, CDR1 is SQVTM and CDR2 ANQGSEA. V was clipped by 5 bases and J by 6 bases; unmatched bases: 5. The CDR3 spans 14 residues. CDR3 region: CSVSGTGGSGELFF. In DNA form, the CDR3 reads TGCAGCGTTTCCGGGACAGGGGGATCCGGGGAGCTGTTTTTT.

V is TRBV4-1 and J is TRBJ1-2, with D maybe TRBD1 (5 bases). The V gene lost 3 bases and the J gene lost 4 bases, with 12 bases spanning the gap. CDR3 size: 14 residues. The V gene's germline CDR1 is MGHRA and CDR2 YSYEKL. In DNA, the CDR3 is TGCGCCAGCAGCCATAGGGGAGGCGGCTATGGCTACACCTTC. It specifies CASSHRGGGYGYTF.